These 21 T cell receptor beta chains were sequenced from one sample in a study of cytomegalovirus exposure and HLA in healthy donors (TCRdb year 2017). Library preparation used the immunoSEQ multiplex PCR assay. The multiplex PCR relied on a mix of 60 forward primers for TCR Vbeta segments and 13 reverse primers for TCR Jbeta segments. The table was pulled from immuneACCESS by TCRdb, which kept in-frame rearrangements only. Such tables lose some clones; where checked, under half of the loss comes from unresolved V genes, and the rest has no known cause. This sample gives approximately 110,000 clones in total; approximately 80% of them show up just once. The ten top clones hold 3.5% to 4% of the sample. Input material: PBMCs. The receptors were gathered from a human donor in good health.

The chain combines TRBV18 with TRBJ2-3; 10 bases fit TRBD2. The junction had 11 bases not matched to a gene; V was cut back by 2 bases and J by 0 bases. The germline V gene has CDR1 KGHSH and CDR2 LQKENI. The CDR3 length is 19 residues. CDR3 in DNA: TGTGCCAGCTCACCAATCCCTGCTAGCGGGGGAGCTAGCACAGATACGCAGTATTTT. Translation gives CASSPIPASGGASTDTQYF.

V usage is TRBV19 and J usage is TRBJ2-7; 7 bases map to TRBD2. This CDR3 region has 17 residues. V lost 5 bases to trimming and J lost 7 bases; unmatched junction nucleotides: 20. CDR1 is LNHDA, CDR2 SQIVND, per germline (reference sequence). The CDR3 DNA sequence: TGTGCCAGTAGTCTACAACCTACGGGAGGCCCCTTCGGGGAGCAGTACTTC. Amino acids: CASSLQPTGGPFGEQYF. The full variable domain, its missing parts supplied by reference TRBV19 and TRBJ2-7, is DGGITQSPKYLFRKEGQNVTLSCEQNLNHDAMYWYRQDPGQGLRLIYYSQIVNDFQKGDIAEGYSVSREKKESFPLTVTSAQKNPTAFYLCASSLQPTGGPFGEQYFGPGTRLTVT.

The chain combines TRBV21-1 with TRBJ2-1; TRBD2 is the table's D call and was not checked against the DNA. TRBV21-1 is listed as a pseudogene. The CDR3 length is 17 residues. CDR3 in DNA: TGTGCCAGCAGCACCCCGTCCTCACTAGCGGAGACGAATGAGCAGTTCTTC. Amino acid sequence: CASSTPSSLAETNEQFF.

There are a few counts of this clone. The chain couples TRBV14 to TRBJ1-2; TRBD1 agrees at 7 bases. This CDR3 region has 17 residues. Germline V lookup: CDR1 SGHDN, CDR2 FVKESK. Trimming cost V 0 bases and J 8 bases; bases outside gene matches: 15. The CDR3: CASSQDHFQQGKNGYTF. The CDR3 nucleotides are TGTGCCAGCAGCCAAGATCATTTCCAACAGGGGAAAAACGGCTACACCTTC.

The chain joins TRBV6-6 to TRBJ1-4, with TRBD1 identical over 8 bases. Per the germline V gene, CDR1 is MNHNY and CDR2 is SVGAGI (reference sequence). The CDR3 covers 16 residues. Unmatched junction bases numbered 10, after V lost 3 bases and J lost 7 bases. CDR3 nucleotide sequence: TGTGCCAGCAGTTATATATCGGGCACAGGGGGTGAAAAACTGTTTTTT. This encodes CASSYISGTGGEKLFF.

V and J are TRBV5-1 and TRBJ2-5; maybe TRBD2 (5 bases). Per germline, CDR1 SGHRS and CDR2 YFSETQ. The V end lost 0 bases, the J end lost 3 bases, and 12 bases lay between the germline ends. The CDR3 consists of 15 residues. CDR3 protein: CASSLGAGQKETQYF. The DNA of the CDR3 is TGCGCCAGCAGCTTGGGGGCGGGCCAAAAAGAGACCCAGTACTTC.

The gene calls are TRBV5-1 and TRBJ2-7; D unresolved. The V end was cut by 10 bases, the J end by 4 bases, with 6 bases between. From germline, CDR1 is SGHRS and CDR2 YFSETQ. The CDR3 consists of 9 residues. DNA for the CDR3: TGCGCCCCCCATTACGAGCAGTACTTC. Translation gives CAPHYEQYF.

In this sample, this clone turned up a few times. J is TRBJ1-4 and V is TRBV19, with 8 bases identical to TRBD1. V trimming: 10 bases; J trimming: 8 bases; junction bases outside the gene matches: 9. CDR1 is LNHDA, CDR2 SQIVND, per germline (reference sequence). The CDR3 has 13 residues. This CDR3 reads CATTGQGREKLFF. The DNA for the CDR3 is TGTGCCACCACAGGACAGGGTAGGGAAAAACTGTTTTTT. The full variable domain, with the rest looked up from reference TRBV19 and TRBJ1-4, is DGGITQSPKYLFRKEGQNVTLSCEQNLNHDAMYWYRQDPGQGLRLIYYSQIVNDFQKGDIAEGYSVSREKKESFPLTVTSAQKNPTAFYLCATTGQGREKLFFGSGTQLSVL.

The table lists this clone with a few counts. The chain carries TRBV11-2 and TRBJ2-7, with a weak D call TRBD1 (6 bases). V was clipped by 5 bases and J by 4 bases, with 18 bases between them. The CDR3 runs 15 residues. From germline, CDR1 is SGHAT and CDR2 FQNNGV. The CDR3 sequence is CASSRHYGQTYEQYF. CDR3 bases: TGTGCCAGCAGCAGACATTACGGACAGACATACGAGCAGTACTTC.

The chain employs TRBV28 and TRBJ1-2; the D is unclear. Germline CDR1 and CDR2: MDHEN and SYDVKM. The length of the CDR3 is 13 residues. Trimming left V 6 bases short and J 6 bases short, with 14 bases between. The CDR3 nucleotides read TGTGCCAGCAGAGCGGCGGACGGGCATGGCTACACCTTC. Translation gives CASRAADGHGYTF.

The rearrangement joins TRBV19 to TRBJ2-3; no reliable D call. Trimming removed 3 bases from V and 4 bases from J, with 2 bases in between. The germline CDR1 and CDR2 sequences are LNHDA and SQIVND (reference sequence). The CDR3 runs to 11 residues. DNA of the CDR3: TGTGCCAGTAGTATCGCAGATACGCAGTATTTT. Translation: CASSIADTQYF.

The chain uses TRBV18 and TRBJ1-2; TRBD1 matches at 7 bases. Germline V lookup: CDR1 KGHSH, CDR2 LQKENI. The CDR3 spans 17 residues. V was pared by 0 bases and J by 8 bases, with 15 bases of the junction left unmatched. The CDR3 here is CASSPPVGGTSNGGYTF. The CDR3 region has the DNA TGTGCCAGCTCACCACCCGTAGGGGGCACCTCTAACGGGGGCTACACCTTC.

V and J are TRBV11-2 and TRBJ2-7; TRBD1 might be the D (6 bases). This CDR3 spans 14 amino acids. V shed 1 base and J shed 0 bases, with 7 bases lying between them. Germline values: CDR1 SGHAT, CDR2 FQNNGV. In DNA form, the CDR3 reads TGTGCCAGCAGCTTAGGACAGGCCTCCTACGAGCAGTACTTC. Its protein product is CASSLGQASYEQYF.

The count of this clone is one. The J gene is TRBJ1-2, the V gene TRBV27; 10 bases agree with TRBD1. The length of the CDR3 is 13 residues. V shed 5 bases, J shed 4 bases, and the junction held 1 base outside the gene matches. Germline assignment: CDR1 MNHEY and CDR2 SMNVEV (reference sequence). CDR3 DNA sequence: TGTGCCAGCAGTGACAGGGGGCCCTATGGCTACACCTTC. Translation: CASSDRGPYGYTF.

This chain connects TRBV5-6 to TRBJ2-4, with 11 positions matching TRBD2. This CDR3 is 18 amino acids long. Germline V lookup: CDR1 SGHDT, CDR2 YYEEEE. Trimming took 4 bases from V and 4 from J; bases not matched to a gene: 13. The CDR3 loop reads CASSHTTGLAVLKNIQYF. For the CDR3, the DNA is TGTGCCAGCAGCCACACGACGGGACTAGCGGTTTTGAAAAACATTCAGTACTTC.

This clone was seen only a few times. V gene TRBV29-1 combines with J gene TRBJ2-1; the match to TRBD2 covers 10 bases. In germline, CDR1 is SQVTM, CDR2 ANQGSEA. V was pared by 6 bases and J by 7 bases, with 9 bases of the junction left unmatched. The CDR3 is 14 residues long. For the CDR3, the DNA is TGCAGCGTCGCGGGACTAGCGAGCCAGAATGAGCAGTTCTTC. It is translated as CSVAGLASQNEQFF.

The chain has TRBV7-8 and TRBJ2-1; possible D gene TRBD2, 5 bases. V lost 5 bases and J lost 3, with 11 bases in between. Germline CDR1 SGHVS, CDR2 FQNEAQ. The CDR3 loop spans 14 amino acids. This CDR3 is CASSRSLDYNEQFF. The CDR3 nucleotides read TGTGCCAGCAGCCGCTCACTAGACTACAATGAGCAGTTCTTC.

The chain carries TRBV6-4 and TRBJ1-1; a possible D gene is TRBD1 (6 bases). The ends were cut back, 4 bases at V and 4 bases at J, with 13 bases in the middle. The CDR3 runs 14 residues. CDR1 MRHNA and CDR2 SNTAGT come from the germline V gene. CDR3 sequence (DNA): TGTGCCAGCAGTGGAACAGGGAGAGTCACTGAAGCTTTCTTT. It codes for CASSGTGRVTEAFF.

The gene calls are TRBV4-1 and TRBJ1-1, with TRBD1 identical over 10 bases. Germline CDR1 is MGHRA and CDR2 is YSYEKL. V lost 2 bases, J lost 4 bases, and 4 bases stayed unmatched. The CDR3 has 15 residues. The CDR3 DNA reads TGCGCCAGCAGCCAAAGTTGGACAGGGGGCACTGAAGCTTTCTTT. The encoded protein is CASSQSWTGGTEAFF.

J is TRBJ1-3 and V is TRBV13; D perhaps matches TRBD1 (5 bases). With 5 bases removed from V and 0 bases from J, the gap between germline ends came to 8 bases. Germline values: CDR1 PRHDT, CDR2 FYEKMQ (reference sequence). The CDR3 has 14 residues. The CDR3 region has the DNA TGTGCCAGCAGCCCCGGGGGCTCTGGAAACACCATATATTTT. Protein sequence: CASSPGGSGNTIYF.

The rearrangement links TRBV19 to TRBJ2-1; 9 bases agree with TRBD2. The CDR3 is 14 amino acids. Germline V gives CDR1 LNHDA, CDR2 SQIVND (reference sequence). V lost 1 base to trimming and J lost 10 bases; unmatched junction nucleotides: 5. Written as DNA, the CDR3 is TGTGCCAGTAGTATAGGACTAGCGGAGATCGAGCAGTTCTTC. Residues: CASSIGLAEIEQFF.